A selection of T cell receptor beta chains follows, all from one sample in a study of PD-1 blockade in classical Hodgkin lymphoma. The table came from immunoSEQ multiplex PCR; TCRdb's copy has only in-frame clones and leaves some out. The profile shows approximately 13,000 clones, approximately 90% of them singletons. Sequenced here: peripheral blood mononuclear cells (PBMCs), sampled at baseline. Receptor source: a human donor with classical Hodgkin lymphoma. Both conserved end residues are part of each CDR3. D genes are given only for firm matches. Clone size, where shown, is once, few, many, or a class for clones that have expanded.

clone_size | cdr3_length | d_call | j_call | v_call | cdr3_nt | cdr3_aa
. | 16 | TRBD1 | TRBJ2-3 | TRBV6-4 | TGTGCCAGCAGACCCGACAGGGGGAAAGGCACAGATACGCAGTATTTT | CASRPDRGKGTDTQYF
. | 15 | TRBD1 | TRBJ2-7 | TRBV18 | TGTGCCAGCTCACCTTCCGGGACAGGGGGATACGAGCAGTACTTC | CASSPSGTGGYEQYF
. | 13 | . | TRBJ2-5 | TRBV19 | TGTGCCAGTAGTCCCAGTCAGGGGGAGACCCAGTACTTC | CASSPSQGETQYF
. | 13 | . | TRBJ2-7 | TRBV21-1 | TGTGCCAGCAGCAAAGGCCGGGGTTCCGAGCAGTACTTC | CASSKGRGSEQYF
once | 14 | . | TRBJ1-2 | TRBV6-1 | TGTGCCAGCAGCCAGGCCCTAACTAACTATGGCTACACCTTC | CASSQALTNYGYTF
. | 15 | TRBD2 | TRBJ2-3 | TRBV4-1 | TGCGCCAGCAGCCAAGTGGGACTAGCTGGGGATACGCAGTATTTT | CASSQVGLAGDTQYF
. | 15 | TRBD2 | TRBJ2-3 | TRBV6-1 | TGTGCCAGCAGTGTCAGGGAGGGTCGCACAGATACGCAGTATTTT | CASSVREGRTDTQYF
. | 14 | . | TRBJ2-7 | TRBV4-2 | TGTGCCAGCAGCTTGGCCCGGGGAGCCTACGAGCAGTACTTC | CASSLARGAYEQYF
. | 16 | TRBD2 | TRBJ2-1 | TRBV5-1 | TGCGCCAGCAGCTTGCTCTCCGGGACTAGAACCCATGAGCAGTTCTTC | CASSLLSGTRTHEQFF
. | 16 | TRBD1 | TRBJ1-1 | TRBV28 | TGTGCCAGCAGTATAGACAGGGAACTCATGAACACTGAAGCTTTCTTT | CASSIDRELMNTEAFF
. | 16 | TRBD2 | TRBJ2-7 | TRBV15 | TGTGCCACCAGCTCACTAGCGGGAGGGAGGCCCTACGAGCAGTACTTC | CATSSLAGGRPYEQYF
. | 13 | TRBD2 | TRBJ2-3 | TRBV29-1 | TGCAGCGTTCAAGCGGGAGGTCTAGATACGCAGTATTTT | CSVQAGGLDTQYF
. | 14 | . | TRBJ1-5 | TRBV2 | TGTGCCAGCAGTGAAGCAGAGCGTAATCAGCCCCAGCATTTT | CASSEAERNQPQHF
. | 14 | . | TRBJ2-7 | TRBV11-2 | TGTGCCAGCAGCTTAGAAGACGGGCCCTACGAGCAGTACTTC | CASSLEDGPYEQYF
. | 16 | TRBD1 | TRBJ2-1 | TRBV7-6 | TGTGCCAGCAGCCGTTTCCGGGACAGGGGGCACAATGAGCAGTTCTTC | CASSRFRDRGHNEQFF
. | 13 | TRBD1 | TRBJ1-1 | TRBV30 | TGTGCCTGGAAGGACAGGAGAAACACTGAAGCTTTCTTT | CAWKDRRNTEAFF
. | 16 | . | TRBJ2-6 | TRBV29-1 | TGCAGCGTTGGTGCGACAGGAGGGTCTGGGGCCAACGTCCTGACTTTC | CSVGATGGSGANVLTF
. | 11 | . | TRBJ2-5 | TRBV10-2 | TGCGCCAGCAGTGAAAGCGAGACCCAGTACTTC | CASSESETQYF
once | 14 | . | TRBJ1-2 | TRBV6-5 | TGTGCCAGCTTCTTTCCTTCAGGCCTCGGAGGCTACACCTTC | CASFFPSGLGGYTF
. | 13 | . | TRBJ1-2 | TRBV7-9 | TGTGCCAGCAGCTTAGACGGGATCTATGGCTACACCTTC | CASSLDGIYGYTF
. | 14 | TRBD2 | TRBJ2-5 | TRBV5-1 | TGCGCCAGCAGCGTGACTAGCGTGGTCGGGACCCAGTACTTC | CASSVTSVVGTQYF
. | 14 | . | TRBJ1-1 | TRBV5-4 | TGTGCCAGCAGCTTTTCAGGTGGTGACACTGAAGCTTTCTTT | CASSFSGGDTEAFF
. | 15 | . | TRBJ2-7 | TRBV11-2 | TGTGCCAGCAGCTTAGTAGAGCCTAGGGCGGACGAGCAGTACTTC | CASSLVEPRADEQYF
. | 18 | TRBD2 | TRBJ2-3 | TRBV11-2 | TGTGCCAGCAGCTTAGGGTCGGGACTAGCGGATCACACAGATACGCAGTATTTT | CASSLGSGLADHTDTQYF
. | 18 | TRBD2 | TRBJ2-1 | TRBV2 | TGTGCCAGCAGTGGCGGGCTAGCGGGAGTCGGGTCCTACAATGAGCAGTTCTTC | CASSGGLAGVGSYNEQFF
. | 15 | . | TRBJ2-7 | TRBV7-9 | TGTGCCAGCAGCTTGGGATCAGCAGGGGTCTACGAGCAGTACTTC | CASSLGSAGVYEQYF
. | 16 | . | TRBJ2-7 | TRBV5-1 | TGCGCCAGCAGCCCATACGGGTTATCGACTTCCTACGAGCAGTACTTC | CASSPYGLSTSYEQYF
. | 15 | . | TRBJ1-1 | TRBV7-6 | TGTGCCAGCAGCTCACTTGGGCAGAGGAACACTGAAGCTTTCTTT | CASSSLGQRNTEAFF
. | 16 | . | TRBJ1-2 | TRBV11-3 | TGTGCCAGCAGCTCCCGTATCCGGGACGCAGACTATGGCTACACCTTC | CASSSRIRDADYGYTF
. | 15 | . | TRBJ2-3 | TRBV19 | TGTGCCAGTCTCCCGGGTAGACTGCGCACAGATACGCAGTATTTT | CASLPGRLRTDTQYF
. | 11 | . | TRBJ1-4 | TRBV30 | TGTGCCTGGAGTGTATCCGGAAAACTGTTTTTT | CAWSVSGKLFF
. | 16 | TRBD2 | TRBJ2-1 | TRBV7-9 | TGTGCCAGCAGCTTCCTACTAGCGGGGGGGCCGGGTGAGCAGTTCTTC | CASSFLLAGGPGEQFF
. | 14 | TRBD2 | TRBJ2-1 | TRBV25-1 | TGTGCCAGCAGGTTAGCGGGAGCCCACAATGAGCAGTTCTTC | CASRLAGAHNEQFF
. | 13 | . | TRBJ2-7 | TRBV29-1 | TGCAGCGTTGGGTCTACACTCTCCTACGAGCAGTACTTC | CSVGSTLSYEQYF
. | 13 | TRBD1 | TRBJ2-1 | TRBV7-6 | TGTGCCAGCAACAGGGGCTCCTACAATGAGCAGTTCTTC | CASNRGSYNEQFF
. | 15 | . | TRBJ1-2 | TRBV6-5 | TGTGCCAGCAGTTACTCCAGAGGGGGGGCTGACGGCTACACCTTC | CASSYSRGGADGYTF
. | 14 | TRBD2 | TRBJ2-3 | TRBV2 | TGTGCCAGCAGGGGACTAGCGGGGACCAGCACGCAGTATTTT | CASRGLAGTSTQYF
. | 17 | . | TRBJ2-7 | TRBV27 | TGTGCCAGCAGTCCTACCCCCACGGGACATTACTCCGACGAGCAGTACTTC | CASSPTPTGHYSDEQYF
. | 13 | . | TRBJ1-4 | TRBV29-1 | TGCAGCGTTGACGGGGGGACTAATGAAAAACTGTTTTTT | CSVDGGTNEKLFF
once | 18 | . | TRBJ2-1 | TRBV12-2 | TGTGCAAGTCGCTTCGGACTAGCGGGAGTTCTTCTTGTCGATGAGCAGTTCTTC | CASRFGLAGVLLVDEQFF
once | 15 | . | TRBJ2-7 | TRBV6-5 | TGTGCCAGCAGTCACAACAAATTAGGCTCCTACGAGCAGTACTTC | CASSHNKLGSYEQYF
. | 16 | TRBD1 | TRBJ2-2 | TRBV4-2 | TGTGCCAGCAGCCAAACCGACAGGGCGTACACCGGGGAGCTGTTTTTT | CASSQTDRAYTGELFF
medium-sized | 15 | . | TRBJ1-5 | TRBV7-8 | TGTGCCAGCAGCTTAGAGAGGGGAGGAAATCAGCCCCAGCATTTT | CASSLERGGNQPQHF
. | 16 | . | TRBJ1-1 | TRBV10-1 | TGCGCCAGCAGTGGCCCGCCAGGGGATCGGGGTACTGAAGCTTTCTTT | CASSGPPGDRGTEAFF
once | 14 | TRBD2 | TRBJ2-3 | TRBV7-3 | TGTGCCAGCAGACCGGGACTAGCGGTAGATACGCAGTATTTT | CASRPGLAVDTQYF
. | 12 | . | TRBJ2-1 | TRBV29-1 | TGCAGCGTTGGGAGGTCTAACGATGAGCAGTTCTTC | CSVGRSNDEQFF
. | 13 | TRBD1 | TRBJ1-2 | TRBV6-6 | TGTGCCAGCAGTTACAATGACAGGGAAGGCTACACCTTC | CASSYNDREGYTF
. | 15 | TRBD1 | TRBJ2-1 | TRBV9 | TGTGCCAGCAGCGTAGAGGGGACAGGGGACGATGAGCAGTTCTTC | CASSVEGTGDDEQFF
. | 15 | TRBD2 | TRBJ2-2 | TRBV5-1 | TGCGCCAGCAGCCCCATAGCGGGAGGCACCGGGGAGCTGTTTTTT | CASSPIAGGTGELFF
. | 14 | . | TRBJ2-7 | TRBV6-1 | TGTGCCAGCAACACCGCGTCTAGGGTGTACGAGCAGTACTTC | CASNTASRVYEQYF
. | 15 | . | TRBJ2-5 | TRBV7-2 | TGTGCCAGCAGCTTAGGAGTTGCTAGAGGAGAGACCCAGTACTTC | CASSLGVARGETQYF